The clone carrying this T cell receptor beta chain was observed a few times. Its antigen is currently unknown. The time point was: late sampling 161 to 241 days after vaccination in a few convalescent patients. These data come from a study of vaccination and CD4 T cells after COVID-19. Study findings and constraints: Early post-infection timepoints were missing, and relatively few convalescent patients were studied.

CDR1 and CDR2 from the germline V gene are MDHEN and SYDVKM. The CDR3 loop spans 16 amino acids. V lost 6 bases and J 1 base, leaving 16 bases between the germline ends. Using its own MiXCR run on the PCR reads, TCRdb lists one record per CDR3 protein. This sample has approximately 40,000 distinct CDR3 sequences; about 35% occur once, and the top ten carry roughly 6.2%. This clonotype was sampled from a human donor who had recovered from COVID-19. Source: CD4+ T cells from blood, taken about 7 months after SARS-CoV-2 vaccination. V gene TRBV28 combines with J gene TRBJ1-5; a weak D match, TRBD1 (5 bases). The CDR3 DNA reads as TGTGCCAGCAGAGAGCCAGGGCGGGCGAGCAATCAGCCCCAGCATTTT. Protein: CASREPGRASNQPQHF.